Presented here are 13 T cell receptor beta chains from one specimen sequenced in a study of spatial heterogeneity in lung cancer. TCRdb fed the 5' RACE reads into MiXCR, producing one record per CDR3 protein. The sample lists tens of thousands of distinct CDR3 sequences, approximately 12% occurring once. As to time point: sample taken at primary tumor resection. Here the sequenced sample was PBMCs, taken at surgery. The receptors were sampled from a male donor with early-stage non-small cell lung cancer.

This sequence joins TRBV7-3 and TRBJ2-7; D is ambiguous. The germline V and J ends were trimmed by 2 bases and 2 bases, with 10 bases remaining between them. This CDR3 is 14 amino acids long. Germline CDR1 is SGHTA and CDR2 is FQGTGA. CDR3 DNA sequence: TGTGCCAGCAGCTTAGACCAGGACGCCTACGAGCAGTACTTC. The encoded protein is CASSLDQDAYEQYF.

The gene calls are TRBV12-5 and TRBJ1-6; D gene ambiguous. This CDR3 contains 15 residues. Germline assignment: CDR1 LGHNT and CDR2 FRNRAP. V was pared by 4 bases and J by 8 bases, with 15 bases between. The CDR3 sequence: CASGSTTSKHSPLHF. CDR3 sequence (DNA): TGTGCTAGTGGTTCCACGACATCTAAGCATTCACCCCTCCACTTT.

The chain links TRBV24-1 to TRBJ1-5; a possible D gene is TRBD1 (5 bases). Trimming removed 9 bases from V and 2 bases from J, with 10 bases in between. The germline gives CDR1 KGHDR, CDR2 SFDVKD. The CDR3 has 13 amino acids. As DNA, the CDR3 is TGTGCCACCGGAGGGGAGGGCAATCAGCCCCAGCATTTT. Protein product: CATGGEGNQPQHF.

This clonotype came up many times. The rearrangement joins TRBV5-1 to TRBJ2-1; 7 bases agree with TRBD2. Trimming took 0 bases from V and 9 from J; bases not matched to a gene: 6. The CDR3 is 14 residues long. Germline V CDR1 and CDR2: SGHRS, YFSETQ. The CDR3 nucleotides read TGCGCCAGCAGCTTGGAACTAGCGTTTGGTGAGCAGTTCTTC. Translating gives CASSLELAFGEQFF. Together with reference TRBV5-1 and TRBJ2-1, the CDR3 gives the full variable domain: KAGVTQTPRYLIKTRGQQVTLSCSPISGHRSVSWYQQTPGQGLQFLFEYFSETQRNKGNFPGRFSGRQFSNSRSEMNVSTLELGDSALYLCASSLELAFGEQFFGPGTRLTVL.

This rearrangement joins TRBV29-1 to TRBJ2-5; D gene uncertain. Germline V lookup: CDR1 SQVTM, CDR2 ANQGSEA. Trimming cost V 7 bases and J 0 bases, with 12 bases left between them. The length of the CDR3 is 13 residues. The CDR3 DNA follows: TGCAGCGCCAACCTTGTCAACCAAGAGACCCAGTACTTC. It translates to CSANLVNQETQYF.

This clonotype was counted only a few times. V usage is TRBV28 and J usage is TRBJ2-3; a weak D match, TRBD1 (6 bases). The germline V and J ends were trimmed by 2 bases and 6 bases, with 15 bases remaining between them. Germline loops: CDR1 MDHEN, CDR2 SYDVKM. This CDR3 contains 15 residues. The CDR3 is CASSLQGPQMDTQYF. CDR3 coding DNA: TGTGCCAGCAGTTTACAGGGGCCTCAGATGGATACGCAGTATTTT.

This clonotype showed up just a few times. The rearrangement uses TRBV12-3 or TRBV12-4 and TRBJ1-5, with D possibly TRBD1 on 6 matching bases. This CDR3 has 13 residues. V was clipped by 6 bases and J by 2 bases, with 8 bases between them. The CDR3 region is CASRRGGNQPQHF. CDR3 nucleotides: TGTGCCAGCAGAAGGGGGGGCAATCAGCCCCAGCATTTT.

This clonotype has a count of ten or more. The junction shows a germline mismatch at one end, possibly a read error. V usage is TRBV7-7 and J usage is TRBJ2-1, with TRBD2 as a possible D gene (5 bases). The germline V gene encodes CDR1 SSHAT and CDR2 FNYEAQ (reference sequence). The CDR3 extends over 13 amino acids. As DNA, the CDR3 is TGTGCTAGCAGCCAGGACGCGGGCCATGAGCAGTTCTTC. Translated, it gives CASSQDAGHEQFF.

This clonotype came up a few times. The rearrangement links TRBV27 to TRBJ2-7; possible D gene TRBD2, 6 bases. Germline V gives CDR1 MNHEY, CDR2 SMNVEV (reference sequence). This CDR3 is built from 16 residues. V was pared by 2 bases and J by 2 bases, with 16 bases between. The CDR3 DNA reads TGTGCCAGCAGTTTAGGGCCCAGGAGGGGCGCCTACGAGCAGTACTTC. This gives the protein CASSLGPRRGAYEQYF.

The chain couples TRBV15 to TRBJ2-7, with TRBD2 matching 14 bases. The CDR3 runs to 15 residues. V shed 4 bases and J 7 bases; nucleotides not matched to a gene: 6. In germline, CDR1 is LNHNV, CDR2 YYDKDF (reference sequence). CDR3 sequence reads: CATSTGLAGGGEQYF. DNA for the CDR3: TGTGCCACCAGCACCGGACTAGCGGGGGGTGGGGAGCAGTACTTC.

This clonotype was counted between two and nine times. This chain connects TRBV5-1 to TRBJ2-3, with 8 nucleotides matching TRBD1. V gave up 1 base and J gave up 2 bases; unmatched junction bases: 6. Germline V gene data show CDR1 as SGHRS and CDR2 as YFSETQ. The CDR3 consists of 16 residues. The CDR3, as DNA: TGCGCCAGCAGCTTGTGGACAGGGAAGGACACAGATACGCAGTATTTT. The encoded protein is CASSLWTGKDTDTQYF.

This clonotype was observed a few times. The chain carries TRBV20-1 and TRBJ2-3; the match to TRBD2 covers 8 bases. Germline CDR1 reads DFQATT; CDR2 reads SNEGSKA (reference sequence). The CDR3 has 12 residues. V gave up 5 bases and J gave up 3 bases; unmatched junction bases: 1. This CDR3 is CSAGLATDTQYF. The CDR3 nucleotides are TGCAGTGCTGGACTAGCAACAGATACGCAGTATTTT.

This clonotype was recorded many times. CDR3 residues: CASSLQSWETQYF. The CDR3 bases are TGTGCCAGCAGCTTACAAAGTTGGGAGACCCAGTACTTC. The chain has TRBV7-3 and TRBJ2-5; D remains unclear. The CDR3 runs to 13 residues. Germline loops: CDR1 SGHTA, CDR2 FQGTGA. Trimming cost V 2 bases and J 5 bases, with 9 bases left between them.